This paragraph reports one T cell receptor (beta chain). Its antigen is not identified. The template was RNA from unsorted bulk tissue. The library came from three nested PCR rounds adapted from ARM-PCR protocols. Via MiXCR, TCRdb re-called the multiplex PCR reads, giving one row per CDR3 protein. Here the sample spans 100,000 to 120,000 distinct CDR3 sequences, around 82% being singletons. This sample is drawn from a study of tumor and adjacent non-tumor tissue in lung cancer. Study results and limitations: Top 100 clones took a larger repertoire share in normal lung.

The V end lost 7 bases, the J end lost 7 bases, and 22 bases lay between the germline ends. CDR3 length: 16 amino acids. CDR1 ENHRY and CDR2 SYGVKD come from the germline V gene. The receptor was derived from a man between 65 and 85 years old with non-small cell lung cancer. Sequenced input: lung tumor tissue. This chain connects TRBV10-3 to TRBJ2-2; TRBD2 might be the D (5 bases). The CDR3 spells CAITGRAALGIGELFF. The CDR3 bases are TGTGCCATCACTGGGCGGGCTGCCCTGGGTATCGGGGAGCTGTTTTTT.